This TCR beta chain was recovered during a study of T cell repertoires in cytomegalovirus infection. V dropped 3 bases and J dropped 5 bases, with 13 bases sitting between them. This CDR3 contains 14 residues. The germline CDR1 and CDR2 sequences are SGHTA and FQGNSA. Using its own MiXCR run on the reads, TCRdb lists one record per CDR3 protein. This table holds a few hundred thousand distinct CDR3 sequences, around a third found once. This clonotype appeared a few times. Its antigen remains unidentified. The clonotype originates from a human donor in good health (CMV status not recorded). Some clones in this sample may be carry-over from other donors' samples. The material sequenced was cultured PBMCs, taken from culture after CMV antigen stimulation. The gene calls are TRBV7-2 and TRBJ2-5; no reliable D call. The CDR3 region is CASSFRRTGETQYF. DNA of the CDR3: TGTGCCAGCAGCTTCCGGCGGACCGGGGAGACCCAGTACTTC.